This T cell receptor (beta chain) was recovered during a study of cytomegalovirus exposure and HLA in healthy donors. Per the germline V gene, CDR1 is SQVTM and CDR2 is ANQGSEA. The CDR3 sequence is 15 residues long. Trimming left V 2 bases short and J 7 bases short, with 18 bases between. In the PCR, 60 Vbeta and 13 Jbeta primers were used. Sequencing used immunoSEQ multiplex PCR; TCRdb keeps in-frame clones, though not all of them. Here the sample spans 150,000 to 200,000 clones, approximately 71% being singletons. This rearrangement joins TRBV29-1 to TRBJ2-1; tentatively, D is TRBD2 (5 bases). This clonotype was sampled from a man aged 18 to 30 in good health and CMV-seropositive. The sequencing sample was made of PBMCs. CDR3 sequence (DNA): TGCAGCGTTGAATTCAAAAAATGGAGAGGGAATGAGCAGTTCTTC. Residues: CSVEFKKWRGNEQFF.